The rows below give T cell receptor beta chains drawn from one sample of a study of blood T cell repertoires in COVID-19. The method was immunoSEQ multiplex PCR; TCRdb's version includes in-frame clones alone and lacks a portion of them. The sample contains roughly 250,000 clones, 85% to 90% of which appear only once. Sequenced: peripheral blood. The receptors shown here come from a middle-aged woman with acute or convalescent COVID-19. CDR3s leave out the opening cysteine and the closing phenylalanine or tryptophan.

cdr3_length: 15; v_call: TRBV3-1/TRBV3-2; j_call: TRBJ2-3; cdr3_aa: ASSQEVTSGGTDTQY
cdr3_length: 14; v_call: TRBV5-1; j_call: TRBJ1-1; cdr3_aa: ASSLGTKGWDDEAF
cdr3_length: 13; v_call: TRBV7-9; j_call: TRBJ2-5; cdr3_aa: ASSLAPYREETQY
cdr3_length: 12; v_call: TRBV30; j_call: TRBJ1-1; cdr3_aa: AWSTGTLNTEAF
cdr3_length: 13; v_call: TRBV18; j_call: TRBJ1-2; cdr3_aa: ASSPSEAGVRGYT
cdr3_length: 11; v_call: TRBV19; j_call: TRBJ1-1; cdr3_aa: ASSIGGNTEAF
cdr3_length: 9; v_call: TRBV20-1; j_call: TRBJ1-1; cdr3_aa: SAATGVIAF
cdr3_length: 12; v_call: TRBV27; j_call: TRBJ1-2; cdr3_aa: ASMRSQGGYGYT
cdr3_length: 12; v_call: TRBV10-3; j_call: TRBJ1-2; cdr3_aa: AISFDQTGIGYT
cdr3_length: 12; v_call: TRBV2; j_call: TRBJ1-5; cdr3_aa: ASTPGGANQPQH
cdr3_length: 13; v_call: TRBV5-6; j_call: TRBJ1-2; cdr3_aa: ASSLDEGWNYGYT
cdr3_length: 9; v_call: TRBV7-9; j_call: TRBJ1-2; cdr3_aa: ASSSEWGYT
cdr3_length: 11; v_call: TRBV19; j_call: TRBJ1-1; cdr3_aa: ASSIGMNTEAF
cdr3_length: 11; v_call: TRBV6-5; j_call: TRBJ1-2; cdr3_aa: ASSYSDRDGYT